The 6 T cell receptor beta chains in this list originate from one sample, sequenced in a study of T-cell reconstitution after alpha-beta-depleted transplantation in children. Unique molecular identifiers were incorporated when the TCRbeta library was constructed. One entry per CDR3 protein results from TCRdb running MiXCR on the PCR reads. The sample shows approximately 980,000 distinct CDR3 sequences, roughly 29% of them seen only once. The source material was PBMCs, mostly from graft donor cells, sampled 360 days after TCRalphabeta/CD19-depleted stem cell transplant. The receptors derive from a boy under two years old who had a stem cell transplant for SCID, so the T cells may come from the graft donor.

This clonotype appeared a few times. The genes are TRBV6-2 or TRBV6-3 and TRBJ2-3; unclear D gene. Per germline, CDR1 MNHEY and CDR2 SVGEGT. The CDR3 contains 14 residues. V lost 6 bases, J lost 6 bases, and 16 bases lay in between. In nucleotides, the CDR3 is TGTGCCAGCAGGCCCTCAGGTATTGGGGATACGCAGTATTTT. Residues: CASRPSGIGDTQYF.

This clonotype was observed a few times. The chain carries TRBV20-1 and TRBJ2-3; weak D call: TRBD1 (6 bases). This CDR3 region has 14 residues. Germline V gene lookup returns CDR1 DFQATT and CDR2 SNEGSKA (reference sequence). V was pared by 3 bases and J by 1 base, with 11 bases between. The CDR3 bases are TGCAGTGCTAGCTGGGGGCTTGGCACAGATACGCAGTATTTT. Amino acids: CSASWGLGTDTQYF.

The DNA for the CDR3 is TGTGCCAGCAGTTCCGGGACAGGGAAGAGGACTGAAGCTTTCTTT. Translation gives CASSSGTGKRTEAFF. The gene calls are TRBV12-3 or TRBV12-4 and TRBJ1-1; TRBD1 matches at 9 bases. Trimming removed 4 bases from V and 5 bases from J; junction bases left unmatched: 8. The CDR3 contains 15 residues.

The V gene is TRBV20-1, the J gene TRBJ2-5; 9 bases map to TRBD2. V shed 0 bases, J shed 5 bases, and the junction held 13 bases outside the gene matches. The CDR3 is 17 residues long. Germline CDR1 DFQATT, CDR2 SNEGSKA (reference sequence). The CDR3 here is CSARDIGGGASYETQYF. The CDR3 DNA reads TGCAGTGCTAGAGATATAGGCGGGGGGGCTTCGTATGAGACCCAGTACTTC.

The CDR3 loop reads CASCSLRGTESSGANVLTF. The CDR3 nucleotides read TGTGCCAGCTGTTCCCTTCGAGGGACAGAGAGCTCTGGGGCCAACGTCCTGACTTTC. The V gene is TRBV6-7, the J gene TRBJ2-6; 7 nucleotides match TRBD1. TRBV6-7 is noted as an ORF with a role that remains uncertain. Unmatched junction bases numbered 16, after V lost 8 bases and J lost 0 bases. CDR3 length equals 19 residues.

This chain connects TRBV20-1 to TRBJ2-7, with a possible D match to TRBD1 (6 bases). V gave up 5 bases and J gave up 3 bases, with 11 bases separating them. Germline V gene lookup returns CDR1 DFQATT and CDR2 SNEGSKA (reference sequence). The CDR3 length is 12 residues. CDR3 residues: CSASGVVYEQYF. In DNA, the CDR3 is TGCAGTGCTTCAGGGGTGGTCTACGAGCAGTACTTC.